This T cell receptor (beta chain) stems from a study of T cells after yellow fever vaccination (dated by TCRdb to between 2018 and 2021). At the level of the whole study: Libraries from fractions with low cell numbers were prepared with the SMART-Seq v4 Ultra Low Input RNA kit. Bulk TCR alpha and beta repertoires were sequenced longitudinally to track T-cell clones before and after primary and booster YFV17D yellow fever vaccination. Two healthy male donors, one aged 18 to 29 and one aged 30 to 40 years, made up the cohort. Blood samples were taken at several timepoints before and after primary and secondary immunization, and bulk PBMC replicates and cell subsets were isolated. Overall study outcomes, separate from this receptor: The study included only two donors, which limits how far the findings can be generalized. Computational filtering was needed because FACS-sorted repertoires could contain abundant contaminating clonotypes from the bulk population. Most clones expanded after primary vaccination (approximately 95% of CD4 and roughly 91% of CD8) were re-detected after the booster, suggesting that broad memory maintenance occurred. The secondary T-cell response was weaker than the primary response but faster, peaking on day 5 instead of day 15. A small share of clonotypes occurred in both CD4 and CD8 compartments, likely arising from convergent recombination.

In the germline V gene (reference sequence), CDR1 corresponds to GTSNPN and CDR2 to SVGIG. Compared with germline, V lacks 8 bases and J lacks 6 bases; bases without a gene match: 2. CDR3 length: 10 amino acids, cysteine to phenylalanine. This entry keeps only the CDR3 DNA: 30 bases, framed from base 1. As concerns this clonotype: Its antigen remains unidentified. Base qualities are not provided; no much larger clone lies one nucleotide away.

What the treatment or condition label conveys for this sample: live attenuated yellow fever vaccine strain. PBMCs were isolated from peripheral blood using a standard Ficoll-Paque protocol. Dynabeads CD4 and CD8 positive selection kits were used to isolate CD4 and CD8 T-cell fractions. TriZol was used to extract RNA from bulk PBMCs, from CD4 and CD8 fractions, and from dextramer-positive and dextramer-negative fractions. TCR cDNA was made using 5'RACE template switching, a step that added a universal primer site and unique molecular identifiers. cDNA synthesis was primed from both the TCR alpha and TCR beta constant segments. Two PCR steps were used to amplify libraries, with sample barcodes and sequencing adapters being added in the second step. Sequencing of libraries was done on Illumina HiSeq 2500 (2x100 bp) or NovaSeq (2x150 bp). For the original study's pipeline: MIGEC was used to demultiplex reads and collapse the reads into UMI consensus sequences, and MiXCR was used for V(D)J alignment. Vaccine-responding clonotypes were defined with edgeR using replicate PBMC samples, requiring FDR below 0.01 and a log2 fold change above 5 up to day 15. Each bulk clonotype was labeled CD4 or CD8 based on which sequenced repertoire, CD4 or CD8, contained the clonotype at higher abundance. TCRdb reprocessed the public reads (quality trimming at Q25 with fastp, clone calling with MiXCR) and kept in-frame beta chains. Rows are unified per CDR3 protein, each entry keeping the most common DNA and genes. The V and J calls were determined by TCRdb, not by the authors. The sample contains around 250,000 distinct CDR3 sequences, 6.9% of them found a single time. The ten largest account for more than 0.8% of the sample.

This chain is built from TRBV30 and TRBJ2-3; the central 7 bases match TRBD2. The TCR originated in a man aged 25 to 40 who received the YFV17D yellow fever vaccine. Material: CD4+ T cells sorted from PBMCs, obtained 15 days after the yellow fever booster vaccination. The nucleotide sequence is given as TGTGCCCGGGGGGAGGATACGCAGTATTTT. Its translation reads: CARGEDTQYF.